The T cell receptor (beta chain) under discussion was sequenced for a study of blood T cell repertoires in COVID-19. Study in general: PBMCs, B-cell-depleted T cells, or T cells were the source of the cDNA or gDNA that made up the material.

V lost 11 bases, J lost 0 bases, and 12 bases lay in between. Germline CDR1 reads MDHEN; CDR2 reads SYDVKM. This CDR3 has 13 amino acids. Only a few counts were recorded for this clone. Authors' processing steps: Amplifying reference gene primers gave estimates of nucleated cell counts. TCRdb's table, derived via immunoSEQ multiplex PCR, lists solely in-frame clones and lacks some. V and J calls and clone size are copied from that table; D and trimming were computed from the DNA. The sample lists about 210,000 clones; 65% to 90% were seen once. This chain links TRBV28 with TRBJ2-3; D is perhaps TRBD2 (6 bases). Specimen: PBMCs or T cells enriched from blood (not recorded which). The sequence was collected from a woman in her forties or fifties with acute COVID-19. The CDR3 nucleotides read TGTGCCGATGATGGGACTAGCACAGATACGCAGTATTTT. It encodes CADDGTSTDTQYF.